One and the same sample provided the 16 T cell receptor beta chains below, sequenced in a study of blood T cell repertoires in COVID-19. The assay was immunoSEQ multiplex PCR, and TCRdb's table has in-frame clones only and misses some. The table records about 320,000 clones, around 92% of them present only once. Sequencing input: peripheral blood. These receptor sequences come from a man aged 18 to 30 who had recovered from COVID-19.

There are a few counts of this clone. The J gene is TRBJ1-4, the V gene TRBV2; TRBD1 is a possible D gene (5 bases). Germline V lookup: CDR1 SNHLY, CDR2 FYNNEI. V was clipped by 10 bases and J by 4 bases, with 13 bases between them. CDR3 length equals 13 residues. CDR3 in DNA: TGTGCCACCTCCGGGGACTTTAATGAAAAACTGTTTTTT. It specifies CATSGDFNEKLFF.

This chain joins TRBV29-1 and TRBJ2-3; 7 bases are shared with TRBD1. CDR1 and CDR2 from the germline V gene are SQVTM and ANQGSEA. The J segment lost 4 bases and the V segment lost 4 bases, leaving 8 bases of the junction unmatched. The CDR3 runs to 14 residues. CDR3 protein: CSVVGTGEPDTQYF. Written as DNA, the CDR3 is TGCAGCGTTGTAGGAACAGGGGAGCCAGATACGCAGTATTTT.

This clone was observed once. This chain links TRBV30 with TRBJ1-5; no clear D gene. From germline, CDR1 is GTSNPN and CDR2 SVGIG (reference sequence). The V end lost 5 bases, the J end lost 7 bases, and 15 bases lay between the germline ends. The CDR3 is made up of 13 amino acids. In DNA, the CDR3 is TGTGCCTGGGCCGGGAGTTCTGGACAGCCCCAGCATTTT. This translates into CAWAGSSGQPQHF.

This clone was observed once. The V and J genes are TRBV15 and TRBJ2-7; 11 nucleotides match TRBD2. Germline CDR1 reads LNHNV; CDR2 reads YYDKDF (reference sequence). Unmatched junction bases numbered 6, after V lost 5 bases and J lost 3 bases. The CDR3 spans 15 residues. The CDR3 sequence is CATSSPGTSGYEQYF. The CDR3 DNA sequence: TGTGCCACCAGCTCTCCCGGGACTAGCGGCTACGAGCAGTACTTC. Supplemented by reference TRBV15 and TRBJ2-7, the full variable domain reads DAMVIQNPRYQVTQFGKPVTLSCSQTLNHNVMYWYQQKSSQAPKLLFHYYDKDFNNEADTPDNFQSRRPNTSFCFLDIRSPGLGDTAMYLCATSSPGTSGYEQYFGPGTRLTVT.

This sequence joins TRBV28 and TRBJ2-5; D possibly corresponds to TRBD1 (6 bases). V was trimmed by 3 bases and J by 2 bases, leaving 16 bases between them. In germline, CDR1 is MDHEN, CDR2 SYDVKM. This CDR3 region has 16 residues. The CDR3 DNA reads TGTGCCAGCAGTTTTCTTACAGGGCCCCCTCAAGAGACCCAGTACTTC. This gives the protein CASSFLTGPPQETQYF.

The chain is built from TRBV5-1 and TRBJ1-1; tentative D call: TRBD1 (6 bases). V gave up 3 bases and J gave up 8 bases, with 11 bases separating them. The CDR3 has 12 residues. Germline CDR1 and CDR2: SGHRS and YFSETQ. CDR3 sequence reads: CASSYAGAEAFF. CDR3 DNA: TGCGCCAGCAGCTACGCAGGGGCCGAAGCTTTCTTT.

The genes are TRBV6-5 and TRBJ2-2, with 7 bases matching TRBD2. V was clipped by 5 bases and J by 7 bases; unmatched bases: 4. The CDR3 loop spans 13 amino acids. Germline V gene sequence: CDR1 MNHEY, CDR2 SVGAGI. DNA of the CDR3: TGTGCCAGCAGTCGGGGGGTGGACGGGGAGCTGTTTTTT. Translation: CASSRGVDGELFF.

The chain employs TRBV30 and TRBJ1-1; D is ambiguous. The CDR3 extends over 14 amino acids. Deletions cut 0 bases from V and 4 bases from J, with 12 bases between. The germline V gene encodes CDR1 GTSNPN and CDR2 SVGIG (reference sequence). The CDR3 DNA reads as TGTGCCTGGAGTGTACGGGGAGGGATCACTGAAGCTTTCTTT. Protein sequence: CAWSVRGGITEAFF.

J is TRBJ1-1 and V is TRBV18; 7 nucleotides line up with TRBD1. The CDR3 length is 15 residues. Germline CDR1 KGHSH, CDR2 LQKENI. J gave up 0 bases and V 3 bases, and 4 bases lay outside the gene matches. In DNA form, the CDR3 reads TGTGCCAGCTCACCTCGACAGGGAATGAACACTGAAGCTTTCTTT. It translates to CASSPRQGMNTEAFF.

The chain uses TRBV7-9 and TRBJ2-7; a weak D match, TRBD1 (5 bases). The germline CDR1 and CDR2 sequences are SEHNR and FQNEAQ (reference sequence). The CDR3 has 13 amino acids. V shed 3 bases and J shed 8 bases, with 14 bases lying between them. Here the CDR3 DNA reads TGTGCCAGCAGCTTGGAGCTAGGGGTTAAGCAGTACTTC. As protein: CASSLELGVKQYF.

J is TRBJ2-2 and V is TRBV27; possibly TRBD1 for D (5 bases). CDR3 length: 15 residues. CDR1 and CDR2 from the germline V gene are MNHEY and SMNVEV (reference sequence). Trimming took 6 bases from V and 3 from J, leaving 14 bases between them. The CDR3 is CASSMQGSYTGELFF. In DNA form, the CDR3 reads TGTGCCAGCAGCATGCAGGGAAGCTACACCGGGGAGCTGTTTTTT.

This chain joins TRBV29-1 and TRBJ2-5, with D perhaps TRBD2 (6 bases). This CDR3 spans 14 amino acids. V dropped 1 base and J dropped 3 bases, with 12 bases sitting between them. Germline values: CDR1 SQVTM, CDR2 ANQGSEA. The CDR3 loop reads CSVEGEAEEETQYF. In DNA, the CDR3 is TGCAGCGTTGAAGGGGAGGCAGAAGAAGAGACCCAGTACTTC.

The CDR3 sequence: CASSRRGPGNTIYF. The CDR3 nucleotides are TGTGCCAGCAGCCGCAGGGGCCCTGGAAACACCATATATTTT. The chain links TRBV3-1 (or the pseudogene TRBV3-2) to TRBJ1-3, with D maybe TRBD1 (6 bases). V was shortened by 4 bases and J by 2 bases, with 9 bases between the two germline ends. The V gene's germline CDR1 is LGHDT and CDR2 YNNKEL (reference sequence). The CDR3 covers 14 residues.

The chain links TRBV7-6 to TRBJ1-1, with 8 positions matching TRBD1. Per the germline V gene, CDR1 is SGHVS and CDR2 is FNYEAQ. This CDR3 comprises 15 residues. V lost 0 bases to trimming and J lost 6 bases; unmatched junction nucleotides: 6. CDR3 DNA sequence: TGTGCCAGCAGCTTAGCCGGACAGGGACAACCTGAAGCTTTCTTT. It yields the protein CASSLAGQGQPEAFF. The full variable domain, in which reference TRBV7-6 and TRBJ1-1 provide the parts outside the CDR3, is GAGVSQSPRYKVTKRGQDVALRCDPISGHVSLYWYRQALGQGPEFLTYFNYEAQQDKSGLPNDRFSAERPEGSISTLTIQRTEQRDSAMYRCASSLAGQGQPEAFFGQGTRLTVV.

This clone was counted a few times. The chain recombines TRBV7-2 with TRBJ2-7; 8 nucleotides line up with TRBD2. Germline V lookup: CDR1 SGHTA, CDR2 FQGNSA. Trimming at V came to 7 bases and at J to 2 bases, leaving 13 bases not matched to a gene. The CDR3 contains 16 residues. The CDR3: CASTRSGGVEAYEQYF. CDR3 DNA sequence: TGTGCCAGCACCCGATCGGGGGGGGTGGAGGCCTACGAGCAGTACTTC.

This clone was detected only once. The rearrangement uses TRBV9 and TRBJ1-4; D gene unclear. V lost 3 bases and J 7 bases, leaving 16 bases between the germline ends. Germline V lookup: CDR1 SGDLS, CDR2 YYNGEE. The CDR3 contains 15 residues. This CDR3 reads CASSANTGELEKLFF. CDR3 bases: TGTGCCAGCAGCGCCAACACCGGGGAGCTTGAAAAACTGTTTTTT.